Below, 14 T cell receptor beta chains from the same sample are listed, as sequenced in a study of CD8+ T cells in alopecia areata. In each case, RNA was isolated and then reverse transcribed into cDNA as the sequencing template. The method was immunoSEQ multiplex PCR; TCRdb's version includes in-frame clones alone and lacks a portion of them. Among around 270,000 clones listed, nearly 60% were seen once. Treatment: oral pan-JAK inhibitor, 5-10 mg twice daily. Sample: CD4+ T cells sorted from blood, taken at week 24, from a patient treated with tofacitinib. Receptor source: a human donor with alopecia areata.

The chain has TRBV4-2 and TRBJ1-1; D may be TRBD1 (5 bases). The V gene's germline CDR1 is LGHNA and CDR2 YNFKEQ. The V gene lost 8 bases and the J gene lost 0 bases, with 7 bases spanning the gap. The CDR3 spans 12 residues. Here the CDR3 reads CASDSVNTEAFF. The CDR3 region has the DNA TGTGCCAGCGACAGTGTGAACACTGAAGCTTTCTTT.

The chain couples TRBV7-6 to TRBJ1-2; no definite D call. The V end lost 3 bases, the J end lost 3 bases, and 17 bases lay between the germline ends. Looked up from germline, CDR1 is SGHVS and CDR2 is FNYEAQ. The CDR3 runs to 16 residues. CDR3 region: CASSFLQGPGDYGYTF. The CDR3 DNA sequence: TGTGCCAGCAGCTTCCTTCAAGGACCTGGGGACTATGGCTACACCTTC. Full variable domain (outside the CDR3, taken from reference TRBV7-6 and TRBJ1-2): GAGVSQSPRYKVTKRGQDVALRCDPISGHVSLYWYRQALGQGPEFLTYFNYEAQQDKSGLPNDRFSAERPEGSISTLTIQRTEQRDSAMYRCASSFLQGPGDYGYTFGSGTRLTVV.

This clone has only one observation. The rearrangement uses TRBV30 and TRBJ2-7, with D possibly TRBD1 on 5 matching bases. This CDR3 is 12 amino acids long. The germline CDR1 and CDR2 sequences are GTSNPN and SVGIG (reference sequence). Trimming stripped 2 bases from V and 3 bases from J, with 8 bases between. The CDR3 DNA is TGTGCCTGGAGTACGCAGGGCTACGAGCAGTACTTC. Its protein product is CAWSTQGYEQYF.

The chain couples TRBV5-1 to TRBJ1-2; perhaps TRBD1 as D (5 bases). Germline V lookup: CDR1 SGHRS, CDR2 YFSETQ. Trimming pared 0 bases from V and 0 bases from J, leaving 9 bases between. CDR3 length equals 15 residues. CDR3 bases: TGCGCCAGCAGCTTGGAGGGGTTAGCTAACTATGGCTACACCTTC. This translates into CASSLEGLANYGYTF.

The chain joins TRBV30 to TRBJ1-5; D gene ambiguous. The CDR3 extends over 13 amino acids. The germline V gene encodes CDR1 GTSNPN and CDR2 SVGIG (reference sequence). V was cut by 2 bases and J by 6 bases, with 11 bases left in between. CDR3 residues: CAWSNVSPQPQHF. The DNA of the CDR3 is TGTGCCTGGAGTAATGTGTCACCTCAGCCCCAGCATTTT.

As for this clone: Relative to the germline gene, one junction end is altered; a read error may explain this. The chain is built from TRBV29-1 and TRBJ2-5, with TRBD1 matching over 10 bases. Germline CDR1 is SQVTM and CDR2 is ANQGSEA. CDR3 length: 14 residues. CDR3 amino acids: CSVRGQGNQETQYF. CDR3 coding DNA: TGCAGCGTGAGGGGACAGGGGAACCAGGAGACCCAGTACTTC.

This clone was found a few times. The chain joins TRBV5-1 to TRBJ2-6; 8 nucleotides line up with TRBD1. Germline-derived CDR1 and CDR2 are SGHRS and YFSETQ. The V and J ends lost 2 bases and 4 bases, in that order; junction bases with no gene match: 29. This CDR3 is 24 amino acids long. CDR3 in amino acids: CASSLQNRPGQVDPLPAGANVLTF. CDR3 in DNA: TGCGCCAGCAGCTTACAGAATAGACCGGGACAGGTTGATCCCCTCCCAGCCGGGGCCAACGTCCTGACTTTC.

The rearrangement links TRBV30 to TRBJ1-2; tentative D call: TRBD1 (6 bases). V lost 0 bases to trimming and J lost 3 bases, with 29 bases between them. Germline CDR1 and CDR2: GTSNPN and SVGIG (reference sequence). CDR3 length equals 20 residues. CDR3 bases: TGTGCCTGGAGTGTACTTTTGGGTGGGGACACCTCGGAGCTCCACTATGGCTACACCTTC. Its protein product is CAWSVLLGGDTSELHYGYTF.

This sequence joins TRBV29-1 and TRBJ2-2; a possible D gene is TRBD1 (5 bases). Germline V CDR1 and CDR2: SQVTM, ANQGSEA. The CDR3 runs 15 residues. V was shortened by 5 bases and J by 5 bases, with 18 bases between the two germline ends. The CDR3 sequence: CSVRGRAVGTGELFF. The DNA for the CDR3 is TGCAGCGTTAGGGGCCGCGCTGTGGGGACCGGGGAGCTGTTTTTT.

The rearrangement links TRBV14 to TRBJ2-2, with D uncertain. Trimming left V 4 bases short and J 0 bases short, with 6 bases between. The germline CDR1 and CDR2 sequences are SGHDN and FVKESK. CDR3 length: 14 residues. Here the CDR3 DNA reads TGTGCCAGCAGCCCTCGCACGAACACCGGGGAGCTGTTTTTT. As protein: CASSPRTNTGELFF.

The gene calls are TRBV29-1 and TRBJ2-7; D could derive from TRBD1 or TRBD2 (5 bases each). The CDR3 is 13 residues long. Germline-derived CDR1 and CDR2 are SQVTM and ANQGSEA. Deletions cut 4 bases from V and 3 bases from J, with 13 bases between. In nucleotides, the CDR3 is TGCAGCGTTGGGGACGGACAAGGCTACGAGCAGTACTTC. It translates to CSVGDGQGYEQYF.

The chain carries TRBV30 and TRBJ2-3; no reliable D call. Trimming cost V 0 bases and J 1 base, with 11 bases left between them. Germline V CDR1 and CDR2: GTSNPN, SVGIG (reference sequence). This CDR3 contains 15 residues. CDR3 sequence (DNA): TGTGCCTGGAGTGTACAAGGATTGCGCACAGATACGCAGTATTTT. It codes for CAWSVQGLRTDTQYF.

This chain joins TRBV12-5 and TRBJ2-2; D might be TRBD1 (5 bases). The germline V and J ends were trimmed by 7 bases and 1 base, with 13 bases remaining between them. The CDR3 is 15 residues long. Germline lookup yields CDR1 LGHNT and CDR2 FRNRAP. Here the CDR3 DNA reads TGTGCTAGTGCTCTAACGCAGGGGAACACCGGGGAGCTGTTTTTT. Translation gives CASALTQGNTGELFF.

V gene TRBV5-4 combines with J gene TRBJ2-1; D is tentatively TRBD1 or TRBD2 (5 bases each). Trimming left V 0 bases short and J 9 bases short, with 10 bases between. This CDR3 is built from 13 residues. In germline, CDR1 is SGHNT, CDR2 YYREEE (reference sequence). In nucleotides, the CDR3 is TGTGCCAGCAGCTTGGGAGGGGTGGGTGAGCAGTTCTTC. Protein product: CASSLGGVGEQFF.